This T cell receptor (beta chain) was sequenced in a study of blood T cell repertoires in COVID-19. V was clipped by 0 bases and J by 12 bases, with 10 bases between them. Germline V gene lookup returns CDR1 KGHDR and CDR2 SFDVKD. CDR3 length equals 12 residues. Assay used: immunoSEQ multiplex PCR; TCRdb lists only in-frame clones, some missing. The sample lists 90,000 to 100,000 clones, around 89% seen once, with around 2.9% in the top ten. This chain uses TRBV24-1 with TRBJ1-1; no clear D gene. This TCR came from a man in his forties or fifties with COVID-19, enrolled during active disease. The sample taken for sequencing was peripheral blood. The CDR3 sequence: CATSDLRRETFF. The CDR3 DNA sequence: TGTGCCACCAGTGATTTGCGGAGGGAGACTTTCTTT.